One T cell receptor beta chain is described in this entry. Its antigen is unidentified. TCRdb reprocessed the reads with MiXCR, giving one entry per CDR3 protein. This sample yields 150,000 to 200,000 distinct CDR3 sequences, of which roughly a fifth are seen a single time; around 3.1% belongs to the top ten. The data originate from a study of T cell repertoires in cytomegalovirus infection. The wider study: Through public TCR beta signatures, both CMV infection and matching HLA type were indicated.

Trimming left V 5 bases short and J 8 bases short, with 6 bases between. The CDR3 loop spans 10 amino acids. CDR1 and CDR2 from the germline V gene are MDHEN and SYDVKM. Study-level findings and limits: Dominating the ex vivo response were HLA-C-restricted CMV-specific TCR beta clonotypes. Individuals carrying CMV plus the relevant HLA were identified by cumulative frequency of public TCR beta families.

V and J are TRBV28 and TRBJ1-1, with D uncertain. The sequencing input was PBMCs. This clonotype was obtained from a human donor in good health (CMV status not recorded). Some clones in this sample may be carry-over from other donors' samples. CDR3 sequence reads: CASSEGEAFF. CDR3 coding DNA: TGTGCCAGCAGTGAGGGAGAAGCTTTCTTT.